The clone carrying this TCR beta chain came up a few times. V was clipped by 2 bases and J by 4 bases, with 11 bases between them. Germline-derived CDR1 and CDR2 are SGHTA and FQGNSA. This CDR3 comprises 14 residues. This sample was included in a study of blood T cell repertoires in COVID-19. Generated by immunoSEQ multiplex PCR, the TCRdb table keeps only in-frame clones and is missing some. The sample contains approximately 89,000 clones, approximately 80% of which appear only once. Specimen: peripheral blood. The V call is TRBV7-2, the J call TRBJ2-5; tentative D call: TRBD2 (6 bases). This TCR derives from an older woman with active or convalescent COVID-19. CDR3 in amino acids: CASSLLRELETQYF. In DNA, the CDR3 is TGTGCCAGCAGCTTATTGCGGGAATTAGAGACCCAGTACTTC.